The rows below give T cell receptor beta chains drawn from one sample of a study of vaccination and CD4 T cells after COVID-19. TCRdb analysed the PCR reads with MiXCR anew, one entry per CDR3 protein. Here the sample spans thousands of distinct CDR3 sequences, approximately 45% being singletons. For these receptors, no antigen is known. The sequencing input was CD4+ T cells from blood, cultured in vitro. The receptors stem from a human donor in good health. CDR3s include the opening cysteine and the closing phenylalanine or tryptophan. A D gene is named only where the DNA matches it firmly. A row's size may be missing; if present it is once, few, many or a size class.

D: .; J: TRBJ2-5; size: .; V: TRBV7-9; DNA: TGTGCCAGCAGCCCGACGGCCCAAGAGACCCAGTACTTC; CDR3: CASSPTAQETQYF
D: TRBD2; J: TRBJ2-1; size: few; V: TRBV7-2; DNA: TGTGCCAGCAGCCTTCCTTCGACTAGCGGGGACAGAGAGCAGTTCTTC; CDR3: CASSLPSTSGDREQFF
D: .; J: TRBJ1-1; size: .; V: TRBV20-1; DNA: TGCAGTGCTAGAGACGTTGGGGGTAATACTGAAGCTTTCTTT; CDR3: CSARDVGGNTEAFF
D: TRBD1; J: TRBJ2-2; size: .; V: TRBV20-1; DNA: TGCAGTGCGGCCGGGACAGGGAACACCGGGGAGCTGTTTTTT; CDR3: CSAAGTGNTGELFF
D: TRBD1; J: TRBJ2-3; size: .; V: TRBV28; DNA: TGTGCCAGCAGTTTTCCGCAGGGGGTGACAGATACGCAGTATTTT; CDR3: CASSFPQGVTDTQYF
D: TRBD1; J: TRBJ1-6; size: few; V: TRBV6-1; DNA: TGTGCCAGCGACAGGGGAGAATGGAATTCACCCCTCCACTTT; CDR3: CASDRGEWNSPLHF
D: .; J: TRBJ1-2; size: .; V: TRBV20-1; DNA: TGCAGTGCTAGAGATTCACACGTGTCAGGACTAAAGGGCTACACCTTC; CDR3: CSARDSHVSGLKGYTF
D: .; J: TRBJ2-1; size: .; V: TRBV12-3/TRBV12-4; DNA: TGTGCCAGCAGCACCGGATCTAGCCGCTACAATGAGCAGTTCTTC; CDR3: CASSTGSSRYNEQFF
D: TRBD1; J: TRBJ1-2; size: .; V: TRBV23-1; DNA: TGCGCCAGCAGTCCATGGCAGGGGGGGGGCTACACCTTC; CDR3: CASSPWQGGGYTF
D: .; J: TRBJ2-7; size: .; V: TRBV10-1; DNA: TGCGCCAGCAGCCCCCGACAGGTAAGTTACGAGCAGTACTTC; CDR3: CASSPRQVSYEQYF
D: .; J: TRBJ1-6; size: .; V: TRBV11-3; DNA: TGTGCCAGCAGCCTTCACACCAATTCACCCCTCCACTTT; CDR3: CASSLHTNSPLHF
D: .; J: TRBJ2-3; size: medium-sized; V: TRBV2; DNA: TGTGCCAGCAGTGAATTTAGGACAGTCACCTGGGGAGATACGCAGTATTTT; CDR3: CASSEFRTVTWGDTQYF
D: TRBD1; J: TRBJ1-3; size: few; V: TRBV19; DNA: TGTGCCAGTAGTATCCCGGGACAGCCATCTGGAAACACCATATATTTT; CDR3: CASSIPGQPSGNTIYF
D: .; J: TRBJ1-5; size: .; V: TRBV11-2; DNA: TGTGCCAGCAGCTTAGGAGGGAGGAGCAATCAGCCCCAGCATTTT; CDR3: CASSLGGRSNQPQHF
D: .; J: TRBJ2-7; size: .; V: TRBV25-1; DNA: TGTGCCAGCAGTGAATATGCGGGTGCGGCGTCCTACGAGCAGTACTTC; CDR3: CASSEYAGAASYEQYF
D: TRBD2; J: TRBJ2-4; size: once; V: TRBV4-1; DNA: TGCGCCAGCAGCCTTACCGGGGGTAGCGGGAGGTCGGTCAAAAACATTCAGTACTTC; CDR3: CASSLTGGSGRSVKNIQYF
D: .; J: TRBJ2-3; size: .; V: TRBV6-5; DNA: TGTGCCAGCAGCTACAGCTTTGTCAAAGAAACAGATACGCAGTATTTT; CDR3: CASSYSFVKETDTQYF
D: TRBD1; J: TRBJ2-5; size: few; V: TRBV6-1; DNA: TGTGCCAGCAGGCGCGGGACAGGCGTCGGCCACCAAGAGACCCAGTACTTC; CDR3: CASRRGTGVGHQETQYF
D: .; J: TRBJ1-5; size: .; V: TRBV28; DNA: TGTGCCAGCAGTTTAGGGGGGGCGCGGAGGAATCAGCCCCAGCATTTT; CDR3: CASSLGGARRNQPQHF
D: .; J: TRBJ1-1; size: .; V: TRBV21-1; DNA: TGTGCCAGCAGCAAAGGGACAGGGCTTGAAGCTTTCTTT; CDR3: CASSKGTGLEAFF
D: .; J: TRBJ1-5; size: .; V: TRBV19; DNA: TGTGCCAGTAGTATCTTAGCAGGGCCCCAGCCCCAGCATTTT; CDR3: CASSILAGPQPQHF
D: TRBD2; J: TRBJ2-1; size: .; V: TRBV6-2/TRBV6-3; DNA: TGTGCCAGCAGTTACCATCGAGCGGGGGGCATCTCCTACAATGAGCAGTTCTTC; CDR3: CASSYHRAGGISYNEQFF
D: .; J: TRBJ1-3; size: few; V: TRBV20-1; DNA: TGCAGTGCTACCAACCCAGGGACCTCTGGAAACACCATATATTTT; CDR3: CSATNPGTSGNTIYF
D: TRBD2; J: TRBJ2-5; size: few; V: TRBV5-1; DNA: TGCGCCAGCAGCTTGGAAGGGGGACTAGGAGAGACCCAGTACTTC; CDR3: CASSLEGGLGETQYF
D: .; J: TRBJ2-5; size: .; V: TRBV2; DNA: TGTGCCAGCAGGGCCTGGGAGACCCAGTACTTC; CDR3: CASRAWETQYF
D: .; J: TRBJ2-5; size: few; V: TRBV11-1; DNA: TGTGCCAGCAGCTTAAGGCTGGGGGGTGAAGAGACCCAGTACTTC; CDR3: CASSLRLGGEETQYF
D: .; J: TRBJ1-5; size: few; V: TRBV19; DNA: TGTGCCAGTAGTCCCGCCCACATCGGCAATCAGCCCCAGCATTTT; CDR3: CASSPAHIGNQPQHF
D: TRBD1; J: TRBJ1-2; size: .; V: TRBV28; DNA: TGTGCCAGCAGAGGGGGCAACTATGGCTACACCTTC; CDR3: CASRGGNYGYTF
D: TRBD1; J: TRBJ2-7; size: .; V: TRBV19; DNA: TGTGCCGCAGGCCCCAGGGGGCGGGCATACGAGCAGTACTTC; CDR3: CAAGPRGRAYEQYF
D: .; J: TRBJ1-5; size: .; V: TRBV2; DNA: TGTGCCAGCAGTGAGAGGACTGGGGGTGATCAGCCCCAGCATTTT; CDR3: CASSERTGGDQPQHF
D: .; J: TRBJ2-7; size: few; V: TRBV6-5; DNA: TGTGCCAGCAGTTACTCTCCTAGGGCCTCCGAGCAGTACTTC; CDR3: CASSYSPRASEQYF
D: .; J: TRBJ1-2; size: few; V: TRBV19; DNA: TGTGCCAGTAGTGGGGACACTCGCGGGGCCTATGGCTACACCTTC; CDR3: CASSGDTRGAYGYTF
D: .; J: TRBJ2-6; size: few; V: TRBV9; DNA: TGTGCCAGCAGCGCACGGGACGGGAACTCTGGGGCCAACGTCCTGACTTTC; CDR3: CASSARDGNSGANVLTF
D: TRBD1; J: TRBJ1-2; size: few; V: TRBV25-1; DNA: TGTGCCAGCAGTGAGACCCGGGACAGGGGGTTTGGCTACACCTTC; CDR3: CASSETRDRGFGYTF
D: TRBD1; J: TRBJ1-2; size: once; V: TRBV29-1; DNA: TGCAGCGTCCGGACAGGGGGATGGTATGGCTACACCTTC; CDR3: CSVRTGGWYGYTF
D: .; J: TRBJ2-5; size: .; V: TRBV2; DNA: TGTGCCAGCAATTGGGGTCAGGGTTATTCCCAAGAGACCCAGTACTTC; CDR3: CASNWGQGYSQETQYF
D: TRBD1; J: TRBJ1-4; size: once; V: TRBV25-1; DNA: TGTGCCAGCAGTGATTACAGGGGTGGCGAAAAACTGTTTTTT; CDR3: CASSDYRGGEKLFF
D: TRBD2; J: TRBJ2-7; size: .; V: TRBV11-2; DNA: TGTGCCAGCAGCCAGGGACTAGCGGGCAGACCTAACTACGAGCAGTACTTC; CDR3: CASSQGLAGRPNYEQYF
D: .; J: TRBJ1-5; size: .; V: TRBV6-1; DNA: TGTGCCAGCAGTCCCAGGTTTAGCAATCAGCCCCAGCATTTT; CDR3: CASSPRFSNQPQHF
D: .; J: TRBJ2-5; size: .; V: TRBV30; DNA: TGTGCCTGGATTTCACCTCCGCGGACAGCGGAGTTGGAGACCCAGTACTTC; CDR3: CAWISPPRTAELETQYF
D: .; J: TRBJ1-5; size: few; V: TRBV24-1; DNA: TGTGCCACCAGCCGCTCTCATAGCAATCAGCCCCAGCATTTT; CDR3: CATSRSHSNQPQHF
D: TRBD2; J: TRBJ2-1; size: .; V: TRBV20-1; DNA: TGCAGTGCCTGGACTAGCGGGGGGGCCGAGCAGTTCTTC; CDR3: CSAWTSGGAEQFF
D: TRBD1; J: TRBJ2-7; size: .; V: TRBV2; DNA: TGTGCCAGCAGCCGACGGGCGCCGGGACAGGGAGCCTACGAGCAGTACTTC; CDR3: CASSRRAPGQGAYEQYF
D: .; J: TRBJ1-4; size: .; V: TRBV6-1; DNA: TGTGCCAGCAGTGAACGAGGTGCGGATGAAAAACTGTTTTTT; CDR3: CASSERGADEKLFF
D: TRBD2; J: TRBJ2-3; size: .; V: TRBV28; DNA: TGTGCCAGCAGCCCGCCGGGACTAGGAACAGATACGCAGTATTTT; CDR3: CASSPPGLGTDTQYF
D: .; J: TRBJ1-1; size: .; V: TRBV6-2/TRBV6-3; DNA: TGTGCCAGCAGAGCACAGAGCTTAAACACTGAAGCTTTCTTT; CDR3: CASRAQSLNTEAFF
D: .; J: TRBJ2-5; size: few; V: TRBV7-2; DNA: TGTGCCAGCAGCATAATCCGGGACTCTGAGACCCAGTACTTC; CDR3: CASSIIRDSETQYF
D: TRBD2; J: TRBJ2-2; size: .; V: TRBV10-3; DNA: TGTGCCATCAGGCCCGATAGCGGGAGCACCGGGGAGCTGTTTTTT; CDR3: CAIRPDSGSTGELFF
D: TRBD1; J: TRBJ1-2; size: few; V: TRBV6-5; DNA: TGTGCCAGCAGTTACTCCCGGACAGGGGGGGGTTATGGCTACACCTTC; CDR3: CASSYSRTGGGYGYTF
D: .; J: TRBJ1-5; size: .; V: TRBV28; DNA: TGTGCCAGCGCGGGGGGATTGAATCAGCCCCAGCATTTT; CDR3: CASAGGLNQPQHF
D: .; J: TRBJ1-1; size: few; V: TRBV2; DNA: TGTGCCAGCAGTGAAGAACAGATGAACACTGAAGCTTTCTTT; CDR3: CASSEEQMNTEAFF
D: TRBD1; J: TRBJ2-5; size: .; V: TRBV6-2/TRBV6-3; DNA: TGTGCCAGCAGGGACAGGGGGAAAGAGACCCAGTACTTC; CDR3: CASRDRGKETQYF
D: .; J: TRBJ2-1; size: few; V: TRBV2; DNA: TGTGCCAGCAATCGGGTGCTTGAGCAGTTCTTC; CDR3: CASNRVLEQFF
D: TRBD2; J: TRBJ2-7; size: .; V: TRBV6-1; DNA: TGTGCCGTTTCCGCGGGAGGGCCCTACGAGCAGTACTTC; CDR3: CAVSAGGPYEQYF
D: .; J: TRBJ2-5; size: .; V: TRBV11-2; DNA: TGTGCCAGCAGCCGGGGACTTCAAGAGACCCAGTACTTC; CDR3: CASSRGLQETQYF